This T cell receptor (beta chain) is drawn from a study of cytomegalovirus exposure and HLA in healthy donors. Findings of the study overall: Common viral pathogens (according to a later analysis) appeared linked to several of the most significant clusters. Some 17,000 TCR beta sequences were associated with HLA alleles at 0.05 false discovery rate in a later analysis.

The PCR ran on 60 Vbeta and 13 Jbeta primers. Sequenced by immunoSEQ multiplex PCR; TCRdb stores in-frame clones only, minus some. The table lists 100,000 to 150,000 clones, roughly 80% of them singletons. On this clone: Its antigen is unidentified.

V was cut by 5 bases and J by 10 bases, with 21 bases left in between. Germline V gene lookup returns CDR1 MDHEN and CDR2 SYDVKM. This CDR3 contains 15 residues. The V call is TRBV28, the J call TRBJ2-1; maybe TRBD2 (5 bases). The sequence came from a man between 45 and 60 years old in good health and CMV-seropositive. The specimen was PBMCs. CDR3: CASSLRTPRIGEQFF. The CDR3 region has the DNA TGTGCCAGCAGTCTACGGACTCCCAGGATTGGGGAGCAGTTCTTC.